This TCR beta chain was captured in a study of metastatic and nonmetastatic thyroid tumors. As for the study in general: Malignant thyroid and benign thyroid patients provided blood and tumor or nodule tissue whose repertoires were compared. Notes on the study in general: In both blood and tumor samples, TCR beta diversity was reported significantly higher for malignant than benign nodules.

No patient received treatment before thyroid surgery. TCRdb reprocessed the PCR reads using MiXCR. The table lists approximately 16,000 clones, 30% to 40% of them singletons, with roughly a tenth in the top ten. Only a few counts were recorded for this clone. Its target is not known. V shed 5 bases, J shed 0 bases, and the junction held 4 bases outside the gene matches. Germline values: CDR1 MNHEY, CDR2 SVGEGT. There are 15 residues in the CDR3. This TCR derives from a female donor with papillary thyroid cancer or a benign thyroid nodule (not recorded which). Some clones in this sample may be carry-over from other donors' samples. The sequenced sample was blood. V is TRBV6-2 or TRBV6-3 and J is TRBJ2-1, with TRBD2 matching over 7 bases. CDR3 residues: CASSRGVASYNEQFF. The CDR3 nucleotides read TGTGCCAGCAGTCGGGGGGTGGCCTCCTACAATGAGCAGTTCTTC.